Sequencing of this T cell receptor (beta chain) was carried out in a study of blood T cell repertoires in COVID-19. The CDR3 runs to 15 residues. The germline V gene encodes CDR1 SGHRS and CDR2 YFSETQ. V lost 4 bases to trimming and J lost 4 bases; unmatched junction nucleotides: 10. In the original workflow: Reference gene primer amplification gave estimated nucleated cell counts. Assay: immunoSEQ multiplex PCR; the TCRdb copy retains only in-frame clones and omits some. V and J calls and clone size are those listed in that table; D and trimming were worked out from the DNA. The sample contains tens of thousands of clones, about 91% of which appear only once.

V is TRBV5-1 and J is TRBJ2-7; 8 nucleotides agree with TRBD1. The material sequenced was peripheral blood. This receptor was taken from a man over 45 with active COVID-19. This CDR3 is CASSIGTGGPYEQYF. CDR3 sequence (DNA): TGCGCCAGCAGCATTGGGACAGGAGGACCTTACGAGCAGTACTTC.